This T cell receptor beta chain was captured in a study of human T cells and chemical hapten exposure (TCRdb year 2021). The study in broad terms: For sensitization, 2% DPC in acetone was applied to a roughly 2 cm by roughly 2 cm area of upper inner arm skin. The libraries were sequenced as a pool, and the TCR yield per sample differed mostly because of small variations in library volumes within the pool. The patient cohort, mostly female, included alopecia areata with under or over 50% scalp involvement, alopecia totalis and alopecia universalis. Patch testing was done on the upper back using Finn chambers containing 0.01% DPC, and results were scored after 6 days according to International Contact Dermatitis Research Group standards. Twenty-nine alopecia patients provided blood for TCR sequencing at one to four time points (pre-sensitization, 2, 6 and 24 weeks). Peripheral blood TCR repertoire changes were tracked in vivo in alopecia patients during primary and secondary sensitization to the hapten diphenylcyclopropenone (DPC). Throughout the approximately 22-week study period, patients were also given weekly therapeutic DPC doses on the scalp. Patient blood was sampled pre-sensitization (week 0) and at 2, 6 and about 24 weeks after DPC sensitization. General conclusions and limits of the study: The number of PT1 expanded TCRs positively correlated with patch test score, significant at thresholds 8, 16 and 32 but not 4. Repeated subsampling changed both the strength of the expansion versus patch-test correlation and the threshold at which the correlation became significant. Compared with pre-sensitization or healthy control sets, expanded TCRs formed significantly more large CDR3 similarity clusters, which is consistent with antigen-driven responses. Alopecia, a presumed autoimmune disease, was present in all patients, so the immune response of the patients might differ from that of healthy individuals. DPC sensitization did not change how many TCRs were above 1 in 1000 frequency, and no evidence was found of alterations in global repertoire structure.

The CDR3 goes from the cysteine to the phenylalanine over 16 residues. Only the CDR3 DNA stays, 48 bases, in frame from base 1. The CDR1 and CDR2 encoded by the germline V gene (reference sequence) are SEHNR and FQNEAQ. V is shortened by 5 bases, J by 1 base, and the region joining them spans 17 bases. Ten or more counts support this clonotype. This receptor's antigen is unknown. No quality values exist for individual bases; no much larger clone is one base distant. Per the publication, the time point label means: patch test 2, 6 weeks after DPC sensitization. Read against the paper, the sample's treatment or condition label means: therapeutic diphenylcyclopropenone sensitization with weekly scalp DPC. At each patch-test visit, blood was drawn before the patch test was applied. Patients were considered eligible if aged 18 to 70, diagnosed with alopecia and deemed suitable for DPC therapy, and patients were excluded if pregnant. Total RNA was extracted from unfractionated whole blood collected in Tempus Blood RNA tubes.

To prepare the library, RACE was applied. Instrument on record: NextSeq 500. During library preparation, unique molecular identifiers were attached to individual cDNA molecules so that TCRs could be counted in a quantitative, reproducible way. Each blood RNA sample was used to sequence both TCR alpha and TCR beta chains. The study's processing was this. The median number of TCRs per sample was roughly 100,000, ranging from about 20,000 to 750,000. V, J and CDR3 annotation of the TCR reads was performed with the Decombinator software suite. For PS versus PT1 abundance plots, all samples were subsampled to the same number of TCRs (28,000). Expanded TCRs were defined as absent before sensitization and observed at least eight times at the 2-week time point. The raw public data were reprocessed by TCRdb itself: fastp quality trimming at Q25, MiXCR clonotype calling, in-frame beta chains only. Rows with one shared CDR3 protein collapse into an entry with the most common genes and DNA. In this record, the V and J calls reflect TCRdb's handling and not the investigators' own analysis. The sample profile shows 90,000 to 110,000 distinct CDR3 sequences; about a tenth of them were found once. The ten largest make up around 3.1% of the sample.

This receptor was obtained from a middle-aged woman with alopecia areata. Some clones in this sample may be carry-over from other donors' samples. The chain links TRBV7-9 with TRBJ1-2, and possibly TRBD1, on 6 matching bases. The specimen comprised whole blood, sampled in connection with sensitization to the hapten diphenylcyclopropenone (DPC). CDR3 reads: CASSETGNTNNYGYTF. The DNA sequence is as follows: TGTGCCAGCAGCGAAACAGGGAACACGAATAACTATGGCTACACCTTC.